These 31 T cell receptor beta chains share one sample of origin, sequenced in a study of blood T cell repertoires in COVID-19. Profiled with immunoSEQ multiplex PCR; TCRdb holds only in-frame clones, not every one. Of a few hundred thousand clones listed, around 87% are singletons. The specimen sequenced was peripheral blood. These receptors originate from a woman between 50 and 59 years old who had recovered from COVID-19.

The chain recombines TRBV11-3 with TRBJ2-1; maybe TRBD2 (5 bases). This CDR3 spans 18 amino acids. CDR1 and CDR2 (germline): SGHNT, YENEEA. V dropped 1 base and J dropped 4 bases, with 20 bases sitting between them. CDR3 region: CASSLALPRRAIYNEQFF. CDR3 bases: TGTGCCAGCAGCTTAGCCTTACCGCGGCGGGCTATATACAATGAGCAGTTCTTC.

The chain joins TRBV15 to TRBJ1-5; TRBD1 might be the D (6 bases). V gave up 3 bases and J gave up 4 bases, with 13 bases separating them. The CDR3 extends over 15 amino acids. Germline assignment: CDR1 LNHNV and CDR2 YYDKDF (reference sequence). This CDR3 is CATSRRTGKNQPQHF. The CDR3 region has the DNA TGTGCCACCAGCAGGCGAACAGGGAAAAATCAGCCCCAGCATTTT. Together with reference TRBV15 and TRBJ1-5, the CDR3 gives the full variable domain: DAMVIQNPRYQVTQFGKPVTLSCSQTLNHNVMYWYQQKSSQAPKLLFHYYDKDFNNEADTPDNFQSRRPNTSFCFLDIRSPGLGDTAMYLCATSRRTGKNQPQHFGDGTRLSIL.

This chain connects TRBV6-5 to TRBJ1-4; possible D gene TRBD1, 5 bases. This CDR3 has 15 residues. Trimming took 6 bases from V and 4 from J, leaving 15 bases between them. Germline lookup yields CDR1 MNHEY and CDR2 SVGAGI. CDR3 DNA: TGTGCCAGCAGCACGCTTTTACAGGATAATGAAAAACTGTTTTTT. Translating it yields CASSTLLQDNEKLFF.

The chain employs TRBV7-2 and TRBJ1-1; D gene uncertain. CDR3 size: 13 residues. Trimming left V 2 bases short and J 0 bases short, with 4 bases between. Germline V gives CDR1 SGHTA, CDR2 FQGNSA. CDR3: CASSLPMNTEAFF. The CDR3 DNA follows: TGTGCCAGCAGCTTACCTATGAACACTGAAGCTTTCTTT.

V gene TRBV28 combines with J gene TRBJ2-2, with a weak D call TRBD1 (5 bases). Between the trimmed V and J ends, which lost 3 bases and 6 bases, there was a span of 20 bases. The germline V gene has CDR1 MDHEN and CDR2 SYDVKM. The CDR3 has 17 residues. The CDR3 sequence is CASSLPPQGERAGELFF. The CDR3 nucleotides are TGTGCCAGCAGTTTGCCCCCGCAGGGTGAGAGAGCCGGGGAGCTGTTTTTT.

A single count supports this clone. CDR3 nucleotide sequence: TGTGCCAGCAGCCAAGATGGCACCCAGGGGGCCTACAATGAGCAGTTCTTC. Residues: CASSQDGTQGAYNEQFF. V gene TRBV3-1 (or the pseudogene TRBV3-2) combines with J gene TRBJ2-1; 7 positions match TRBD1. V dropped 0 bases and J dropped 2; count of bases not matched to a gene: 7. The CDR3 extends over 17 amino acids. CDR1 is LGHDT, CDR2 YNNKEL, per germline (reference sequence).

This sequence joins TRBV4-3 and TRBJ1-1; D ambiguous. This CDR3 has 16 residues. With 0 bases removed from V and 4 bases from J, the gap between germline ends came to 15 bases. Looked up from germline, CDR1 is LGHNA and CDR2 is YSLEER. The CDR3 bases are TGCGCCAGCAGCCAAGAGGGAGAAGGCCCTGGCACTGAAGCTTTCTTT. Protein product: CASSQEGEGPGTEAFF.

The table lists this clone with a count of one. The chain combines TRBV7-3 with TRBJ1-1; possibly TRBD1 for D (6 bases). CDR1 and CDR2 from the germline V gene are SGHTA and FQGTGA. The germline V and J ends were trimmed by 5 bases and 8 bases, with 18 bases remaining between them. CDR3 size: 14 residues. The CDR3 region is CASSPIQGGGEAFF. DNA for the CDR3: TGTGCCAGCAGCCCGATACAGGGCGGGGGGGAAGCTTTCTTT.

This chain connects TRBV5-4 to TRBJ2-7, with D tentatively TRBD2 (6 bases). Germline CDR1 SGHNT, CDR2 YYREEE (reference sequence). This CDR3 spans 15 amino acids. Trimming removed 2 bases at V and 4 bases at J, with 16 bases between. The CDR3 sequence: CASSFGAGPQYEQYF. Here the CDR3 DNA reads TGTGCCAGCAGCTTTGGGGCGGGACCCCAGTACGAGCAGTACTTC.

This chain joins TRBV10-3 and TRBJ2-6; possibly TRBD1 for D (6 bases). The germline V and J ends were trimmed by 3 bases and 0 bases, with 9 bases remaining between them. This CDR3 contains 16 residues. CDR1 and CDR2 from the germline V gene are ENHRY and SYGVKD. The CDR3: CAISDRGRSGANVLTF. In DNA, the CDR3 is TGTGCCATCAGTGACAGGGGACGCTCTGGGGCCAACGTCCTGACTTTC.

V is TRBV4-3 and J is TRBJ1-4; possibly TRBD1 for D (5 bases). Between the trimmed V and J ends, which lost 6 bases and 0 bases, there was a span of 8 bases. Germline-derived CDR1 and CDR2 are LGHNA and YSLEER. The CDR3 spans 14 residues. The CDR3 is CASSQGTTNEKLFF. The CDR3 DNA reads TGCGCCAGCAGTCAGGGTACAACTAATGAAAAACTGTTTTTT.

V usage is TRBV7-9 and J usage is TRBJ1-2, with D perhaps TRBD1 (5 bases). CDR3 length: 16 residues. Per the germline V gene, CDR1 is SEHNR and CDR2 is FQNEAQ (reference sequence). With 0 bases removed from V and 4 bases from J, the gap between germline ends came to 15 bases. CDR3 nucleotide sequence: TGTGCCAGCAGCTTAGCGGGGCCGCAACAGTTCTATGGCTACACCTTC. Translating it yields CASSLAGPQQFYGYTF. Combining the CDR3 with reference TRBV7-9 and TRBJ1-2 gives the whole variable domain DTGVSQNPRHKITKRGQNVTFRCDPISEHNRLYWYRQTLGQGPEFLTYFQNEAQLEKSRLLSDRFSAERPKGSFSTLEIQRTEQGDSAMYLCASSLAGPQQFYGYTFGSGTRLTVV.

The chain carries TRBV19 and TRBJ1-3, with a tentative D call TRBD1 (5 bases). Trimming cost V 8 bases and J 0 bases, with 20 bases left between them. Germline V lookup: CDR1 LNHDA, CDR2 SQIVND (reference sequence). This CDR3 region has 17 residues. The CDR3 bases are TGTGCCAGTTCAACATCGGCGGGACGCCGCTCTGGAAACACCATATATTTT. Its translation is CASSTSAGRRSGNTIYF.

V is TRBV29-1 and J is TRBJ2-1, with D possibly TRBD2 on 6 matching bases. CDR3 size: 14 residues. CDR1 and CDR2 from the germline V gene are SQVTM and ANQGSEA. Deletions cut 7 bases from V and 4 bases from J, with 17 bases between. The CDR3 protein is CSAAARGNYNEQFF. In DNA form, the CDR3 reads TGCAGCGCGGCTGCCCGGGGGAATTACAATGAGCAGTTCTTC.

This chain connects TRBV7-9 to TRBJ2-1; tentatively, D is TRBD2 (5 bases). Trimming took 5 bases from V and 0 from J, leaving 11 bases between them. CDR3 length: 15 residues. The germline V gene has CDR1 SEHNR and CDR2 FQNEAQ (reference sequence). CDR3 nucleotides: TGTGCCAGCAGCGCCGGAGGACGCTCCTACAATGAGCAGTTCTTC. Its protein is CASSAGGRSYNEQFF.

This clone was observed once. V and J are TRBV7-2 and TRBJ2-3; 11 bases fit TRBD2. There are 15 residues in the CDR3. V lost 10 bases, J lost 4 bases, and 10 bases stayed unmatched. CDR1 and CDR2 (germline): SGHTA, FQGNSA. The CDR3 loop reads CAKISGGAGPDTQYF. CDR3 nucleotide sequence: TGTGCCAAGATTAGCGGGGGGGCAGGACCAGATACGCAGTATTTT.

In DNA form, the CDR3 reads TGTGCCAGCAGCTTAGTGCAGATCACAGATACGCAGTATTTT. Its translation is CASSLVQITDTQYF. The gene calls are TRBV11-2 and TRBJ2-3; D ambiguous. Germline lookup yields CDR1 SGHAT and CDR2 FQNNGV. The CDR3 is 14 amino acids. Between the trimmed V and J ends, which lost 1 base and 2 bases, there was a span of 7 bases.

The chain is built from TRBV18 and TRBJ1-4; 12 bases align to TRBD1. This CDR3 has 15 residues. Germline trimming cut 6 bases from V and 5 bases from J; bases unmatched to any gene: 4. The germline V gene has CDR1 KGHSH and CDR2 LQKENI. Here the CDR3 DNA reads TGTGCCAGCTCGCCGGGACAGGGGGCCAATGAAAAACTGTTTTTT. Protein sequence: CASSPGQGANEKLFF.

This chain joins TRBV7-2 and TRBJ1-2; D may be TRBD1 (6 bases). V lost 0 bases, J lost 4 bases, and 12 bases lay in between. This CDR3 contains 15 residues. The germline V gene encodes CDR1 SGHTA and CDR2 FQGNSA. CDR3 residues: CASSLARRGVYGYTF. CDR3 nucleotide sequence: TGTGCCAGCAGCTTAGCGCGCAGGGGTGTCTATGGCTACACCTTC.

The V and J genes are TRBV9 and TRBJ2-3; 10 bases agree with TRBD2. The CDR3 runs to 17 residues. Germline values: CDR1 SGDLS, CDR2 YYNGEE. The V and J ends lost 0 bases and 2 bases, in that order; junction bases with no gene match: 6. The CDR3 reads CASSVAPLAGATDTQYF. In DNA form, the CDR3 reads TGTGCCAGCAGCGTAGCTCCTCTAGCGGGAGCCACAGATACGCAGTATTTT.

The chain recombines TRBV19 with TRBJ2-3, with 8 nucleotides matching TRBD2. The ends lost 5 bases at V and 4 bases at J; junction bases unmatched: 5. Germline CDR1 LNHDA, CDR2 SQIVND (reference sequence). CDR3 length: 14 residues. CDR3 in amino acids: CASSGGLVSDTQYF. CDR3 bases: TGTGCCAGTAGTGGGGGACTAGTCTCAGATACGCAGTATTTT. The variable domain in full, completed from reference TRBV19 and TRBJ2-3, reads DGGITQSPKYLFRKEGQNVTLSCEQNLNHDAMYWYRQDPGQGLRLIYYSQIVNDFQKGDIAEGYSVSREKKESFPLTVTSAQKNPTAFYLCASSGGLVSDTQYFGPGTRLTVL.

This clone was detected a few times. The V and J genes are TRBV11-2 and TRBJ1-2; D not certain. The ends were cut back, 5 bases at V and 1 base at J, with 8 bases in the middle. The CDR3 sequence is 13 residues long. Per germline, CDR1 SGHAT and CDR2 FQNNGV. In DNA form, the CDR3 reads TGTGCCAGCAGCCCACAGAGTAACTATGGCTACACCTTC. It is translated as CASSPQSNYGYTF.

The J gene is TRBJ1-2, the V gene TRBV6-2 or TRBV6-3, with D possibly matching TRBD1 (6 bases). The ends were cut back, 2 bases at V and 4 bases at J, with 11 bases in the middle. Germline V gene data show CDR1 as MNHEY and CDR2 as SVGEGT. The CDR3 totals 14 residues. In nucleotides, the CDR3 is TGTGCCAGCAGTTACCCAACAGGGATCTATGGCTACACCTTC. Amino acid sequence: CASSYPTGIYGYTF.

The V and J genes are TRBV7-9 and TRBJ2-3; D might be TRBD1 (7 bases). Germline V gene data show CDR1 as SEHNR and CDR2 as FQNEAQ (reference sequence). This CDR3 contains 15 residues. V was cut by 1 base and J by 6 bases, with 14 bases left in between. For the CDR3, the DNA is TGTGCCAGCAGCTTAGTAAAGACAGGGACTGATACGCAGTATTTT. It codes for CASSLVKTGTDTQYF.

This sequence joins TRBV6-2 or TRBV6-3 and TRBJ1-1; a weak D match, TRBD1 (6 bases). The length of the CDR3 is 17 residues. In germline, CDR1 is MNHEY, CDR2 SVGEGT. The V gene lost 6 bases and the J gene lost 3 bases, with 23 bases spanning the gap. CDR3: CASSPGPGHGGDTEAFF. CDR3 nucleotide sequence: TGTGCCAGCAGCCCCGGTCCGGGACATGGGGGGGACACTGAAGCTTTCTTT.

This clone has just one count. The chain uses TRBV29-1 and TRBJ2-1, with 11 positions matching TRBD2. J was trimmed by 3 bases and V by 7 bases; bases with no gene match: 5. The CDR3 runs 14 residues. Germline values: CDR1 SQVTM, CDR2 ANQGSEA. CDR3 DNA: TGCAGCGCCATGACTAGCGGGGACTACAATGAGCAGTTCTTC. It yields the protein CSAMTSGDYNEQFF.

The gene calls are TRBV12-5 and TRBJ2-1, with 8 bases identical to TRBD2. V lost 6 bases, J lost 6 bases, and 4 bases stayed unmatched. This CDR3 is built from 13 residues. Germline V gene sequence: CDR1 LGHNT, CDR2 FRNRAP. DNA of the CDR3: TGTGCTAGTGGCGAGCGGGAGAGCAATGAGCAGTTCTTC. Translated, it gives CASGERESNEQFF.

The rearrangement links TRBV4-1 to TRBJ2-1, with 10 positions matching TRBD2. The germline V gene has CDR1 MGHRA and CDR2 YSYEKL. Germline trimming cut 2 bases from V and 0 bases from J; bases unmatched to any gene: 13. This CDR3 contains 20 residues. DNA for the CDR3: TGCGCCAGCAGCCAACTTCCTTTAGCGGGGGGACGAAGCTCCTACAATGAGCAGTTCTTC. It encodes CASSQLPLAGGRSSYNEQFF.

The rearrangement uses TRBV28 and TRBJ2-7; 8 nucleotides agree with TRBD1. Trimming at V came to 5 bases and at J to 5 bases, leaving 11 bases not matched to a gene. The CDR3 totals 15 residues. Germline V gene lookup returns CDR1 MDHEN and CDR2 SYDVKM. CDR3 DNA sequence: TGTGCCAGCAGTCAAGACAGGGGTAATAGCGACGAGCAGTACTTC. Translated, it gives CASSQDRGNSDEQYF.

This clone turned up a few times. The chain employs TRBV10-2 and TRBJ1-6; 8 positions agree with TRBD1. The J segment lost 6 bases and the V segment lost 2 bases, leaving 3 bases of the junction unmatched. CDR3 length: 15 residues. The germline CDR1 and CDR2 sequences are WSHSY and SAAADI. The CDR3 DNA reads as TGCGCCAGCAGTGAGCGGGACAGGATTAATTCACCCCTCCACTTT. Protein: CASSERDRINSPLHF.

This CDR3 is CASSLAGTGTNNEQFF. The CDR3 DNA reads as TGTGCCAGCAGCTTAGCCGGGACAGGGACCAACAATGAGCAGTTCTTC. This chain joins TRBV7-2 and TRBJ2-1; 9 positions match TRBD1. With 0 bases clipped from V and 5 bases from J, the junction kept 5 bases outside the gene matches. In germline, CDR1 is SGHTA, CDR2 FQGNSA. This CDR3 is 16 amino acids long.